This T cell receptor (beta chain) was sequenced for a study of shared clonotypes between healthy human individuals. Assay execution took place at the deep level. The assay was immunoSEQ multiplex PCR, and TCRdb's table has in-frame clones only and misses some. The sample records millions of clones, approximately 94% being singletons. Germline CDR1 and CDR2: LNHDA and SQIVND (reference sequence). The V gene end was trimmed by 3 bases and the J gene end by 2 bases; junction bases not matched to a gene: 4. The CDR3 consists of 16 residues. CD45RO-negative cells were positively selected for CCR7, leaving out terminally differentiated effector memory CD45RA+ cells.

The receptor's source is a man aged 18 to 29 in good health. Sample: naive CD8+ T cells sorted from blood. The chain employs TRBV19 and TRBJ2-1; 10 bases match TRBD2. The CDR3 spells CASSIEAGGPYNEQFF. The CDR3, as DNA: TGTGCCAGTAGTATTGAAGCGGGAGGGCCCTACAATGAGCAGTTCTTC. Complete variable domain (other parts from reference TRBV19 and TRBJ2-1): DGGITQSPKYLFRKEGQNVTLSCEQNLNHDAMYWYRQDPGQGLRLIYYSQIVNDFQKGDIAEGYSVSREKKESFPLTVTSAQKNPTAFYLCASSIEAGGPYNEQFFGPGTRLTVL.